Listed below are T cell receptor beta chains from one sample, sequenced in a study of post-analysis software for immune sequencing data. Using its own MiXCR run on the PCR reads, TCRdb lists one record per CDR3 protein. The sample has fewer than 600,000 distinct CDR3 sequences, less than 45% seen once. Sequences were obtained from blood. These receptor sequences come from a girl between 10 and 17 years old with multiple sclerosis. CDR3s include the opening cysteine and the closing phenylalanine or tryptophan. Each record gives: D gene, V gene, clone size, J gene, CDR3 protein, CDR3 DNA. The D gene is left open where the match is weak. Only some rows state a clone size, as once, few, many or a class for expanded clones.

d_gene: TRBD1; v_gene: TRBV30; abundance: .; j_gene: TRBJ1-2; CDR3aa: CAWSRTGGDGYTF; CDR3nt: TGTGCCTGGAGTAGGACAGGGGGAGATGGCTACACCTTC
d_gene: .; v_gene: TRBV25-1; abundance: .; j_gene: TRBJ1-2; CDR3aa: CASSQRGSEGGYTF; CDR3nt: TGTGCCAGCAGCCAGCGGGGTTCCGAGGGCGGCTACACCTTC
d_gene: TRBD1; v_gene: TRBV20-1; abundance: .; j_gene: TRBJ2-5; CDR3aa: CSARGSDRVETQYF; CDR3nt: TGCAGTGCTAGGGGGTCGGACAGGGTCGAGACCCAGTACTTC
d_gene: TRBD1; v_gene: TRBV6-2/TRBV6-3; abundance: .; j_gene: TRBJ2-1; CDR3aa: CASSRDRGNEQFF; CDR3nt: TGTGCCAGCAGTCGGGACAGGGGTAATGAGCAGTTCTTC
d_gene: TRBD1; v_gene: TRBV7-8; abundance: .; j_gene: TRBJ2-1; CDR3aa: CASSPTTGAYNEQFF; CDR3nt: TGTGCCAGCAGCCCAACGACAGGGGCCTACAATGAGCAGTTCTTC
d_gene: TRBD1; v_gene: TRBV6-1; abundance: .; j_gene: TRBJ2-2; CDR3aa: CASSRPNRGWGTGELFF; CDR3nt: TGTGCCAGCAGCCGCCCTAACAGGGGATGGGGAACCGGGGAGCTGTTTTTT
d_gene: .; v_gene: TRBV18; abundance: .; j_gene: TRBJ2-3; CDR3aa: CASSPPLGGGGPHTDTQYF; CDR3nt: TGTGCCAGCTCACCACCGTTGGGGGGCGGCGGGCCCCACACAGATACGCAGTATTTT
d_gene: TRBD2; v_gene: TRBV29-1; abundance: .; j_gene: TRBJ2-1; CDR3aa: CSVRTSGRRGEQFF; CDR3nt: TGCAGCGTCAGGACTAGCGGGAGAAGAGGTGAGCAGTTCTTC
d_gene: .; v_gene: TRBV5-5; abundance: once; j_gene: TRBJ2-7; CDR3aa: CASSSLLDPGREQYF; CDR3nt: TGTGCCAGCAGCTCCTTGTTGGACCCGGGGCGGGAGCAGTACTTC
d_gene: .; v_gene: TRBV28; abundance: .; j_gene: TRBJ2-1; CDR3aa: CASSLWEGGGSYGYNEQFF; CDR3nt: TGTGCCAGCAGTTTATGGGAAGGGGGGGGCTCCTACGGCTACAATGAGCAGTTCTTC
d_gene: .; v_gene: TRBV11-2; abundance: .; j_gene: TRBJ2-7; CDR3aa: CASSLLGDNPYEQYF; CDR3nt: TGTGCCAGCAGCCTTCTCGGGGACAACCCCTACGAGCAGTACTTC
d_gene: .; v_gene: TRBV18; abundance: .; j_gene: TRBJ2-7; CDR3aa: CASSPAVNYEQYF; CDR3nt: TGTGCCAGCTCACCCGCAGTCAACTACGAGCAGTACTTC
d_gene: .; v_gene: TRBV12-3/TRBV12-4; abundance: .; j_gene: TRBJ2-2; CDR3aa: CASSLVSYGSGELFF; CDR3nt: TGTGCCAGCAGTTTAGTCTCTTACGGCTCCGGGGAGCTGTTTTTT
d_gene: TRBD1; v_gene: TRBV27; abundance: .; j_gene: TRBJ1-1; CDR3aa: CASSLGGAGSEAFF; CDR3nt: TGTGCCAGCAGCCTAGGGGGCGCAGGATCTGAAGCTTTCTTT
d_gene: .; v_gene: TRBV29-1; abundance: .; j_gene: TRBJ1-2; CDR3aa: CSSFGGGNYGYTF; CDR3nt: TGCAGCTCATTTGGCGGGGGTAACTATGGCTACACCTTC
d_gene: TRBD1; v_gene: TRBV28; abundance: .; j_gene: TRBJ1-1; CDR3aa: CASADRGRNTEAFF; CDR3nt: TGTGCCAGCGCCGACAGGGGACGGAACACTGAAGCTTTCTTT
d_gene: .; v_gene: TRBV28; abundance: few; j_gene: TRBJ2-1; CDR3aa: CASSRPGAYNEQFF; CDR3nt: TGTGCCAGCAGTAGGCCAGGAGCCTACAATGAGCAGTTCTTC
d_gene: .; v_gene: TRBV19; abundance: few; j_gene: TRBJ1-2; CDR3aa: CASSSQAGYGYTF; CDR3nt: TGTGCCAGTAGTAGCCAGGCGGGCTATGGCTACACCTTC
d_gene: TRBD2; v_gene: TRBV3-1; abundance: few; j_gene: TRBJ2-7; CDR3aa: CASSQDLLLAGVRYEQYF; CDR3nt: TGTGCCAGCAGCCAAGATCTTCTCCTAGCGGGAGTTCGCTACGAGCAGTACTTC
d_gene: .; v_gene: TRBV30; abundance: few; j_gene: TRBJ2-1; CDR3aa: CAWSLSPYNEQFF; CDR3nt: TGTGCCTGGAGTCTCTCCCCGTACAATGAGCAGTTCTTC
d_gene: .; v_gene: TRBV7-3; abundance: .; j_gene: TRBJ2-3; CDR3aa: CASSPSSGTDTQYF; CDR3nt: TGTGCCAGCAGCCCTTCCAGCGGCACAGATACGCAGTATTTT
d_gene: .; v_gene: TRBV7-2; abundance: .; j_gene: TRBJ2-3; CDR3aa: CASSLPVPADTQYF; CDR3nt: TGTGCCAGCAGCTTACCAGTGCCGGCAGATACGCAGTATTTT
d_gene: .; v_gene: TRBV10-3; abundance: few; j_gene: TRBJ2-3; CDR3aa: CAISADSTDTQYF; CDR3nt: TGTGCCATCAGTGCTGACAGCACAGATACGCAGTATTTT
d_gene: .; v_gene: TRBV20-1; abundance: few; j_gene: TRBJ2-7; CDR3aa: CSAGEHRDVSYEQYF; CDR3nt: TGCAGTGCTGGCGAGCACAGGGACGTCTCCTACGAGCAGTACTTC
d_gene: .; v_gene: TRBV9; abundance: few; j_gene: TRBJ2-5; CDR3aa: CASSPGTRSKETQYF; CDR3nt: TGTGCCAGCAGCCCCGGGACGAGGAGCAAAGAGACCCAGTACTTC
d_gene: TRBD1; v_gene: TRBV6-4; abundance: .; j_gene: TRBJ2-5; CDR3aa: CASSDGRTGYPYF; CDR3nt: TGTGCCAGCAGTGACGGTAGGACAGGGTACCCGTACTTC
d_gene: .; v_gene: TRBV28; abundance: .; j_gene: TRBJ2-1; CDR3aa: CASRFGGTYNEQFF; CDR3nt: TGTGCCAGCAGGTTTGGGGGGACCTACAATGAGCAGTTCTTC
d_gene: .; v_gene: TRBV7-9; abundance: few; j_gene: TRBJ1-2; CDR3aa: CAIHSYGYTF; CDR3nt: TGTGCCATCCATTCCTATGGCTACACCTTC
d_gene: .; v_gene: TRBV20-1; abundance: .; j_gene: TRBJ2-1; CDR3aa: CSAGEPGTSGNEQFF; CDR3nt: TGCAGTGCTGGAGAACCCGGGACTTCGGGCAATGAGCAGTTCTTC
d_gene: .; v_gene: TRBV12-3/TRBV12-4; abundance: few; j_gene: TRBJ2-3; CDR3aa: CASTPIGGTSTDTQYF; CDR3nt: TGTGCCAGCACTCCCATCGGCGGAACTAGCACAGATACGCAGTATTTT
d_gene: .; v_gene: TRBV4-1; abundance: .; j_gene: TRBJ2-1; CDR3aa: CASSQGGPGYNEQFF; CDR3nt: TGCGCCAGCAGCCAAGGGGGGCCCGGATACAATGAGCAGTTCTTC
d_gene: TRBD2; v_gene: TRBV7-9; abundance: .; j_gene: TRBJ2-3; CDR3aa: CASSSQREPDTQYF; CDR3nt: TGTGCCAGCAGCTCCCAGCGGGAGCCAGATACGCAGTATTTT
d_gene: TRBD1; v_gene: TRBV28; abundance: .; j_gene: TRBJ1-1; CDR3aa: CASSLIGGGGDTEAFF; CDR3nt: TGTGCCAGCAGTTTAATAGGGGGCGGGGGCGACACTGAAGCTTTCTTT
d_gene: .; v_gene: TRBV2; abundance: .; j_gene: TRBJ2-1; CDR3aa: CAGRLIVGNEQFF; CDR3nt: TGTGCCGGCAGGCTTATAGTGGGAAATGAGCAGTTCTTC
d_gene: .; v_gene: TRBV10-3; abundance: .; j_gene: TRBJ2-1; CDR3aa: CAISEPDGYNEQFF; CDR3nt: TGTGCCATCAGTGAGCCGGACGGCTACAATGAGCAGTTCTTC
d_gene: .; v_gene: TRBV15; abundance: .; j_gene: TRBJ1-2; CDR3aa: CATSRTASHYGYTF; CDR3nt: TGTGCCACCAGCAGGACAGCTTCCCACTATGGCTACACCTTC
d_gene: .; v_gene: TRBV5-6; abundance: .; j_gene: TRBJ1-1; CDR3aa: CASGLRDTEAFF; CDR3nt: TGTGCCAGCGGGCTCCGGGACACTGAAGCTTTCTTT
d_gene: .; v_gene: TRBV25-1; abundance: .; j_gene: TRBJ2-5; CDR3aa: CASSEQLETQYF; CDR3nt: TGTGCCAGCAGTGAACAGCTCGAGACCCAGTACTTC
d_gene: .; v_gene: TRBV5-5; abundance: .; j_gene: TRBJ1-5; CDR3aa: CASSLLGGFGNQPQHF; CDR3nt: TGTGCCAGCAGCTTGCTGGGAGGGTTTGGAAATCAGCCCCAGCATTTT
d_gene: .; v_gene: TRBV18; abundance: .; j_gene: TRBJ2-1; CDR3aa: CGSSPTRTYNEQFF; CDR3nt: TGTGGCAGCTCACCAACGAGGACCTACAATGAGCAGTTCTTC
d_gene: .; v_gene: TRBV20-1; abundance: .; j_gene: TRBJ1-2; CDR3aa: CSEPTDYGYTF; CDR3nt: TGCAGTGAACCAACAGACTATGGCTACACCTTC
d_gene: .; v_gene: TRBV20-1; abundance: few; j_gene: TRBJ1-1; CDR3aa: CSARDGNTEAFF; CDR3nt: TGCAGTGCTAGAGACGGGAACACTGAAGCTTTCTTT
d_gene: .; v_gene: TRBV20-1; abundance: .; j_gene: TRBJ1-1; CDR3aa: CSARERREAFF; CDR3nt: TGCAGTGCTAGAGAAAGGAGGGAAGCTTTCTTT
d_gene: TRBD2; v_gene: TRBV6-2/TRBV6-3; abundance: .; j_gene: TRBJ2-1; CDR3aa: CASSPGRERFF; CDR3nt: TGTGCCAGCAGTCCCGGGCGGGAGCGGTTCTTC
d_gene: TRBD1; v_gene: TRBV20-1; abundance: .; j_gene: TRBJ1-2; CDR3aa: CSARAETGTGKNYGYTF; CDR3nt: TGCAGTGCTAGAGCCGAAACCGGGACAGGGAAGAACTATGGCTACACCTTC